Detailed here is one TCR beta chain. The record originates from a study of T cell responses to AZD1222 COVID-19 vaccine. Germline V lookup: CDR1 LGHDT, CDR2 YNNKEL (reference sequence). Trimming shortened V by 1 base and J by 0 bases, and 7 bases separated the two germline ends. The CDR3 length is 15 residues. Profiling relied on immunoSEQ multiplex PCR, and the TCRdb table lists in-frame clones only, not all of them. The table lists roughly 100,000 clones, about 81% of them singletons. The starting material was peripheral blood, obtained on day 0 of AZD1222 vaccination. The J gene is TRBJ1-5, the V gene TRBV3-1 (or the pseudogene TRBV3-2); D is unclear. This TCR came from an adult in good health. The CDR3 region is CASSQGGFSNQPQHF. For the CDR3, the DNA is TGTGCCAGCAGCCAAGGGGGTTTTAGCAATCAGCCCCAGCATTTT.